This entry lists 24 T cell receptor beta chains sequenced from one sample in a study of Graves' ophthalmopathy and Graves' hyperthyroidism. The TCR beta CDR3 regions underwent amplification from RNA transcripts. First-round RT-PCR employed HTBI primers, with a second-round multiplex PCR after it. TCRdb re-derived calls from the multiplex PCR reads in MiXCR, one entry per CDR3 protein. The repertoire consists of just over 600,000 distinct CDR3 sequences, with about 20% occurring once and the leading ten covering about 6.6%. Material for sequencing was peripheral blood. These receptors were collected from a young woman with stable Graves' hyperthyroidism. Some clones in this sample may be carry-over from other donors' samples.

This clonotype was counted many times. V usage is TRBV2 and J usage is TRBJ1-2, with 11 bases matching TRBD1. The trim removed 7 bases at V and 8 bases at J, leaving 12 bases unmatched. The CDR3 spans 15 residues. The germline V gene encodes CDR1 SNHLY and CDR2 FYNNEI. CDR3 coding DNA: TGTGCCAGCACGCTTCCGGGACAGGGGGGGAAAGGCTACACCTTC. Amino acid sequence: CASTLPGQGGKGYTF.

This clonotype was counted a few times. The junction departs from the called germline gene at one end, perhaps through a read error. In DNA, the CDR3 is TGCAGTGCTAGACTGGGCATGTTAGGCGAAAAACTGGTTTTT. Its translation is CSARLGMLGEKLVF. The rearrangement joins TRBV20-1 to TRBJ1-4; D not certain. This CDR3 comprises 14 residues. Germline-derived CDR1 and CDR2 are DFQATT and SNEGSKA (reference sequence).

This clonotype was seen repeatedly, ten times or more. The CDR3 spells CASSNGNSPLHF. CDR3 DNA: TGTGCCAGCAGTAACGGGAATTCACCCCTCCACTTT. The rearrangement links TRBV6-1 to TRBJ1-6; D unresolved. V lost 5 bases to trimming and J lost 7 bases, with 6 bases between them. CDR1 and CDR2 (germline): MNHNS, SASEGT. CDR3 length: 12 amino acids.

CDR3 coding DNA: TGTGCCAGTAGTATGGGGGAACATAGCTCCTACGAGCAGTACTTC. Encoded protein: CASSMGEHSSYEQYF. J is TRBJ2-7 and V is TRBV19, with D tentatively TRBD1 or TRBD2 (5 bases each). Trimming pared 3 bases from V and 0 bases from J, leaving 12 bases between. The CDR3 is 15 amino acids. Germline V gene lookup returns CDR1 LNHDA and CDR2 SQIVND (reference sequence).

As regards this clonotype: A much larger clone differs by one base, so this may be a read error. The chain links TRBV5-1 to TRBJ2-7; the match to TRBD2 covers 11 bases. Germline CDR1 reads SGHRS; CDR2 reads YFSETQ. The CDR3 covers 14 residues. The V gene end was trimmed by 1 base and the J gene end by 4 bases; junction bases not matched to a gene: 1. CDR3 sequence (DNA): TGCGCCAGCAGCTTGTGGACTAGCGGGTACGAGCAGTACTTC. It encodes CASSLWTSGYEQYF.

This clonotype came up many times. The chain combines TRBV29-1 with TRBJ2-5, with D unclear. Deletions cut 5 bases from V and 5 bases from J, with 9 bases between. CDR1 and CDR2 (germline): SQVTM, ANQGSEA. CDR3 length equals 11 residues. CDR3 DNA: TGCAGCGTTAACCACTTGGAGACCCAGTACTTC. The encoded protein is CSVNHLETQYF.

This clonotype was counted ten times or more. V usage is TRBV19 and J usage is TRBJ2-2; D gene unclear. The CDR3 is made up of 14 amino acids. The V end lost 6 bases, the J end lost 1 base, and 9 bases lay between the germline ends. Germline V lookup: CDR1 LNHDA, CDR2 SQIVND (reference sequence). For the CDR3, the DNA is TGTGCCAGTAGCAATGTAGGGAACACCGGGGAGCTGTTTTTT. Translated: CASSNVGNTGELFF.

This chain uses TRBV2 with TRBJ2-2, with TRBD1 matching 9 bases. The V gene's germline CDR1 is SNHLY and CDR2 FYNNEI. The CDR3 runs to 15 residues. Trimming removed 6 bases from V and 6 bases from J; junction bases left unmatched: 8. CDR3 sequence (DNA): TGTGCCAGCAGCTCCGGGACAGGGAATGCCGGGGAGCTGTTTTTT. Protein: CASSSGTGNAGELFF.

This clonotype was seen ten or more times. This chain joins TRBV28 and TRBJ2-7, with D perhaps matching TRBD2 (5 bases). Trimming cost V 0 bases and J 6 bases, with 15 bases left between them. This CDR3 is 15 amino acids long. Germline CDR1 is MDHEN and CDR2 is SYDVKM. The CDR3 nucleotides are TGTGCCAGCAGTTTATGGTCGAGGGCCCAAGGCGAGCAGTACTTC. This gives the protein CASSLWSRAQGEQYF. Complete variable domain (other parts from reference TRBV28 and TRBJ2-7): DVKVTQSSRYLVKRTGEKVFLECVQDMDHENMFWYRQDPGLGLRLIYFSYDVKMKEKGDIPEGYSVSREKKERFSLILESASTNQTSMYLCASSLWSRAQGEQYFGPGTRLTVT.

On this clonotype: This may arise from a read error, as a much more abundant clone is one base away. The CDR3 DNA is TGTGCCAGCAGCTATTGGGAAAACACTGAAGCTTGCTTT. This sequence encodes CASSYWENTEACF. The V and J genes are TRBV2 and TRBJ1-1; D is unresolved. Germline CDR1 reads SNHLY; CDR2 reads FYNNEI. CDR3 size: 13 residues.

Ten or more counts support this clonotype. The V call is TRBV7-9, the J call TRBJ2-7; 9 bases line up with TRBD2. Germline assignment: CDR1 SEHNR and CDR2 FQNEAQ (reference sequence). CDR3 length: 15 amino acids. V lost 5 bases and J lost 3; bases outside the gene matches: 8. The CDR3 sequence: CASSRPGTSSYEQYF. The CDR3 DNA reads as TGTGCCAGCAGCCGTCCCGGGACTAGCAGCTACGAGCAGTACTTC.

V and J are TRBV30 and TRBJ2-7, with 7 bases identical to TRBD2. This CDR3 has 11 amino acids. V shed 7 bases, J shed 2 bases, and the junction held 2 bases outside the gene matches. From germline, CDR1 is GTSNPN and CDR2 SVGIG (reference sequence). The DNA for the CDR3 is TGTGCCTTTGGGGGGGCCTACGAGCAGTACTTC. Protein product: CAFGGAYEQYF.

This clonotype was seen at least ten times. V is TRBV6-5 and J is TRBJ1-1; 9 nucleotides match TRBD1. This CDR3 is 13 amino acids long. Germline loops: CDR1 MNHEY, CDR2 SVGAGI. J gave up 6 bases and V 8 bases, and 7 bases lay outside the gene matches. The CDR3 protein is CASGEDRGSEAFF. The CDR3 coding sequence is TGTGCCAGCGGGGAGGACAGGGGATCTGAAGCTTTCTTT.

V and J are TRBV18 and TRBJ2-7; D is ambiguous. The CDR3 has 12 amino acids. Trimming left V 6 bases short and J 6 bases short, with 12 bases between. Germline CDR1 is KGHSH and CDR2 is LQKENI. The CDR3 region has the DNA TGTGCCAGCTCGTTGGGTAAGGGCGAGCAGTACTTC. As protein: CASSLGKGEQYF.

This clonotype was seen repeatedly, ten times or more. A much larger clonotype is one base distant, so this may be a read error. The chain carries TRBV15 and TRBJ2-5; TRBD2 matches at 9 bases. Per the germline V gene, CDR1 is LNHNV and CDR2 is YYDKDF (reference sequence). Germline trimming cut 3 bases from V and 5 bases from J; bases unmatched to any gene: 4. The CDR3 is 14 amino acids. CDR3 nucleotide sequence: TGTGCCACCAGCAGGGGCAGCGGGAGGGAGACCCAGTACTTC. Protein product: CATSRGSGRETQYF. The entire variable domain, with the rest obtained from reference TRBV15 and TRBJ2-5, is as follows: DAMVIQNPRYQVTQFGKPVTLSCSQTLNHNVMYWYQQKSSQAPKLLFHYYDKDFNNEADTPDNFQSRRPNTSFCFLDIRSPGLGDTAMYLCATSRGSGRETQYFGPGTRLLVL.

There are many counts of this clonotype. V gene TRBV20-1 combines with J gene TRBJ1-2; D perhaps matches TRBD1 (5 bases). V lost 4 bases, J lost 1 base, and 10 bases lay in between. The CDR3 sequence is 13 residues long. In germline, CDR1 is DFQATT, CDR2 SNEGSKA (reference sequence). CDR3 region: CSAKDSLNYGYTF. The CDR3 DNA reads TGCAGTGCTAAAGACAGCCTTAACTATGGCTACACCTTC.

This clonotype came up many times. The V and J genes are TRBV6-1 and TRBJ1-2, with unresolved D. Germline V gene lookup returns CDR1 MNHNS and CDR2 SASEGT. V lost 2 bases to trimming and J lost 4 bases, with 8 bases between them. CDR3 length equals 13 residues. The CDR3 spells CASSERTVYGYTF. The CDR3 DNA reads TGTGCCAGCAGTGAACGAACAGTCTATGGCTACACCTTC.

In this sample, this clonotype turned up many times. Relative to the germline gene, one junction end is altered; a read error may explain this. CDR3 protein: CASSLAGEENIKYF. The CDR3 DNA reads as TGCGCCAGCAGCTTGGCTGGGGAGGAAAACATTAAGTACTTC. The V and J genes are TRBV5-1 and TRBJ2-4; D is perhaps TRBD2 (6 bases). Germline assignment: CDR1 SGHRS and CDR2 YFSETQ. There are 14 residues in the CDR3.

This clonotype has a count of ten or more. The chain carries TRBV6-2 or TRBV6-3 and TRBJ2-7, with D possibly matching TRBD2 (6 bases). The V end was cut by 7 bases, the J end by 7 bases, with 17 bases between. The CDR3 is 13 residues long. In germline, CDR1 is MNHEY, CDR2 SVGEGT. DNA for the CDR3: TGTGCCAGCACCCCAATGGGGGGATATGAGCAGTACTTC. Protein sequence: CASTPMGGYEQYF.

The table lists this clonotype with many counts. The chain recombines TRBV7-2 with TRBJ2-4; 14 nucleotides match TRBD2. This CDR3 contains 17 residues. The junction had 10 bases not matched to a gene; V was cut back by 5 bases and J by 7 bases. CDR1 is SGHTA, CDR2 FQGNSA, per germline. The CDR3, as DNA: TGTGCCAGCAGCATGGGGACTAGCGGGAGTGCGGGGAACATTCAGTACTTC. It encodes CASSMGTSGSAGNIQYF.

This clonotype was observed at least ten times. The CDR3 nucleotides read TGTGCCAGCAGCCATCGACGGAAACACTATGGCTACACCTTC. Its protein is CASSHRRKHYGYTF. This rearrangement joins TRBV3-1 to TRBJ1-2; no reliable D call. The germline CDR1 and CDR2 sequences are LGHDT and YNNKEL (reference sequence). V gave up 3 bases and J gave up 3 bases, with 11 bases separating them. The CDR3 totals 14 residues.

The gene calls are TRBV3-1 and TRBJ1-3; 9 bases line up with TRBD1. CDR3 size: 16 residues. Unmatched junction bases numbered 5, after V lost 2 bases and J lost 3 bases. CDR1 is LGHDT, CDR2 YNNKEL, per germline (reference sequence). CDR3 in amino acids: CASSQRLTGGGNTIYF. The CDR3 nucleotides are TGTGCCAGCAGCCAACGGTTGACAGGGGGTGGAAACACCATATATTTT. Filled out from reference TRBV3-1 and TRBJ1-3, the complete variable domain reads DTAVSQTPKYLVTQMGNDKSIKCEQNLGHDTMYWYKQDSKKFLKIMFSYNNKELIINETVPNRFSPKSPDKAHLNLHINSLELGDSAVYFCASSQRLTGGGNTIYFGEGSWLTVV.

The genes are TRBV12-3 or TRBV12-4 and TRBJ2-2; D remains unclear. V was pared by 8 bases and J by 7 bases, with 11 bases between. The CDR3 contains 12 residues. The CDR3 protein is CASPQIGGELFF. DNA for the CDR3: TGTGCCAGCCCTCAGATCGGCGGGGAGCTGTTTTTT.

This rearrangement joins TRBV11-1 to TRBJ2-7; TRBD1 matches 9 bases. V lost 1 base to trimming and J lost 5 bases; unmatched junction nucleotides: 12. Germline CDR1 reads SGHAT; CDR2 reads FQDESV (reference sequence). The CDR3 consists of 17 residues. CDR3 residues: CASSLVMRTGEMNEQYF. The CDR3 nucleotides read TGTGCCAGCAGCTTAGTCATGCGGACAGGGGAGATGAACGAGCAGTACTTC.